This TCR beta chain originates from a study of regulatory T cells in long-lasting Graves disease. This clonotype was seen only a few times. HTBI primers from iRepertoire and Arm-PCR of CDR3 regions yielded the TCR beta libraries. One entry per CDR3 protein results from TCRdb running MiXCR on the multiplex PCR reads. This repertoire shows 500,000 to 700,000 distinct CDR3 sequences, 30% found once; its top ten account for about 42%. The CDR3 length is 15 residues. Trimming took 1 base from V and 0 from J, leaving 12 bases between them. The germline V gene has CDR1 GTSNPN and CDR2 SVGIG (reference sequence). Time point noted: persistent/refractory GD, antithyroid drugs over 5 years with positive TRAb. PBMC RNA served as the TCR library source. An endocrinology department located in Xi'an, China, was where the patients came from.

The chain combines TRBV30 with TRBJ1-1; D ambiguous. This specimen was peripheral blood mononuclear cells (PBMCs), taken when the disease was refractory, from a patient treated with antithyroid drugs. This receptor was taken from a female donor with Graves disease. The CDR3 reads CAWSEGALMNTEAFF. CDR3 DNA sequence: TGTGCCTGGAGTGAGGGCGCCCTAATGAACACTGAAGCTTTCTTT.